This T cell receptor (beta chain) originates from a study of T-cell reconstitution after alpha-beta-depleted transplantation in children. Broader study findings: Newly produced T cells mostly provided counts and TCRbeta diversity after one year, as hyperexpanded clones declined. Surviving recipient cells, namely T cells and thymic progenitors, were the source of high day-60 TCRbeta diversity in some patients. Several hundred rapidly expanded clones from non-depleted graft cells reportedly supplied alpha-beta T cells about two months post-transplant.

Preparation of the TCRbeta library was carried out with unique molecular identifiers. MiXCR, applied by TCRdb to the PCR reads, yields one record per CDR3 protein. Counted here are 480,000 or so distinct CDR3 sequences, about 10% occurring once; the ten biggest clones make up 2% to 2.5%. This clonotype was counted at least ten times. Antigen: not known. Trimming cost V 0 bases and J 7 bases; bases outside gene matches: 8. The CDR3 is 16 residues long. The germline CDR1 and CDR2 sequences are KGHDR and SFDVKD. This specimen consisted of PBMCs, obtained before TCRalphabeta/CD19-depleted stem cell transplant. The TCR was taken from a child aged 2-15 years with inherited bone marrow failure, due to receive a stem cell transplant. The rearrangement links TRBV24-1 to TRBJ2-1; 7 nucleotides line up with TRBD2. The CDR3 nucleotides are TGTGCCACCAGTGATTTGGGGGGAGGGCTAAAAAATGAGCAGTTCTTC. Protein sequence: CATSDLGGGLKNEQFF.